The 24 T cell receptor beta chains presented below share a single source sample, sequenced in a study of neurological immune-mediated disorders. TCRdb reprocessed the 5' RACE reads with MiXCR, giving one entry per CDR3 protein. The data contain approximately 77,000 distinct CDR3 sequences, about 9.7% of them singletons. Material: PBMCs. These receptor sequences come from a man between 45 and 60 years old in good health.

This chain joins TRBV10-3 and TRBJ2-7; 11 nucleotides line up with TRBD1. This CDR3 contains 15 residues. The junction had 15 bases not matched to a gene; V was cut back by 10 bases and J by 7 bases. From germline, CDR1 is ENHRY and CDR2 SYGVKD. The CDR3 protein is CATNQDRGLVGEQYF. DNA for the CDR3: TGTGCCACGAATCAGGACAGGGGGCTTGTAGGAGAGCAGTACTTC.

This clonotype was counted many times. The CDR3 region is CASSLIPGQGTDTQYF. For the CDR3, the DNA is TGCGCCAGCAGCTTGATCCCGGGACAGGGGACAGATACGCAGTATTTT. The rearrangement links TRBV5-1 to TRBJ2-3, with 10 bases matching TRBD1. The germline V gene encodes CDR1 SGHRS and CDR2 YFSETQ. With 1 base clipped from V and 3 bases from J, the junction kept 5 bases outside the gene matches. CDR3 size: 16 residues.

The table lists this clonotype with many counts. This chain joins TRBV6-2 or TRBV6-3 and TRBJ1-1; 7 nucleotides line up with TRBD1. The CDR3 loop spans 13 amino acids. Germline-derived CDR1 and CDR2 are MNHEY and SVGEGT. Losses at the gene ends were 4 bases for V and 6 bases for J; bases not matched to a gene: 5. The CDR3 region has the DNA TGTGCCAGCAGTTCGGACAGGTGGTCTGAAGCTTTCTTT. Translated: CASSSDRWSEAFF.

This clonotype was seen many times. V usage is TRBV27 and J usage is TRBJ1-2; 9 nucleotides align to TRBD1. With 6 bases clipped from V and 3 bases from J, the junction kept 5 bases outside the gene matches. This CDR3 is 14 amino acids long. Per the germline V gene, CDR1 is MNHEY and CDR2 is SMNVEV (reference sequence). CDR3 region: CASRETGGDYGYTF. The CDR3 nucleotides read TGTGCCAGCAGAGAGACAGGGGGGGACTATGGCTACACCTTC.

This clonotype was seen at least ten times. The chain carries TRBV6-1 and TRBJ2-7; 11 bases agree with TRBD1. The junction had 4 bases not matched to a gene; V was cut back by 4 bases and J by 2 bases. The length of the CDR3 is 15 residues. Germline V lookup: CDR1 MNHNS, CDR2 SASEGT. Here the CDR3 DNA reads TGTGCCAGCAGTGCCGGGACAGGGGGGCCCTACGAGCAGTACTTC. Protein sequence: CASSAGTGGPYEQYF.

This clonotype was observed at least ten times. J is TRBJ2-5 and V is TRBV12-3 or TRBV12-4, with TRBD2 matching over 15 bases. This CDR3 is built from 17 residues. With V trimmed by 5 bases and J by 1 base, 5 bases remained unmatched. The CDR3 DNA sequence: TGTGCCAGCAGTCCCCGGACTAGCGGGAGGGCCCAAGAGACCCAGTACTTC. The encoded protein is CASSPRTSGRAQETQYF.

This clonotype was seen ten or more times. The genes are TRBV5-1 and TRBJ1-6; maybe TRBD1 (6 bases). V gave up 4 bases and J gave up 7 bases, with 12 bases separating them. Germline CDR1 and CDR2: SGHRS and YFSETQ. This CDR3 region has 14 residues. The CDR3, as DNA: TGCGCCAGCAGCGTCCCACAGGGAAATTCACCCCTCCACTTT. Its protein is CASSVPQGNSPLHF. Based on the CDR3 plus reference TRBV5-1 and TRBJ1-6, the full variable domain is KAGVTQTPRYLIKTRGQQVTLSCSPISGHRSVSWYQQTPGQGLQFLFEYFSETQRNKGNFPGRFSGRQFSNSRSEMNVSTLELGDSALYLCASSVPQGNSPLHFGNGTRLTVT.

This clonotype was counted ten times or more. The chain has TRBV10-3 and TRBJ2-2; possibly TRBD1 for D (5 bases). V was shortened by 10 bases and J by 2 bases, with 23 bases between the two germline ends. The V gene's germline CDR1 is ENHRY and CDR2 SYGVKD. CDR3 size: 17 residues. The CDR3 is CASRRSVRQINTGELFF. CDR3 DNA: TGTGCCAGCCGACGGTCCGTGAGACAGATCAACACCGGGGAGCTGTTTTTT.

In this sample, this clonotype turned up once. The genes are TRBV7-2 and TRBJ2-5, with D unresolved. V lost 5 bases to trimming and J lost 2 bases, with 12 bases between them. Germline lookup yields CDR1 SGHTA and CDR2 FQGNSA. The CDR3 contains 14 residues. DNA for the CDR3: TGTGCCAGCAGCCGCCGAGGAGAGCAAGAGACCCAGTACTTC. Encoded protein: CASSRRGEQETQYF.

This clonotype was recorded many times. The J gene is TRBJ2-7, the V gene TRBV5-5, with D possibly being TRBD1 or TRBD2 (5 bases each). This CDR3 region has 14 residues. Germline V gives CDR1 SGHKS, CDR2 YYEKEE (reference sequence). Trimming removed 4 bases at V and 2 bases at J, with 13 bases between. The CDR3 region has the DNA TGTGCCAGCAGCCCCCGGGACCTGCCCTACGAGCAGTACTTC. It is translated as CASSPRDLPYEQYF.

This clonotype was detected ten times or more. The gene calls are TRBV7-2 and TRBJ2-1, with D perhaps given as TRBD1 or TRBD2 (5 bases each). The CDR3 length is 15 residues. The germline V and J ends were trimmed by 4 bases and 3 bases, with 13 bases remaining between them. CDR1 SGHTA and CDR2 FQGNSA come from the germline V gene. In DNA, the CDR3 is TGTGCCAGCAGCTACCTAGGGACCAACTACAATGAGCAGTTCTTC. Amino acid sequence: CASSYLGTNYNEQFF.

This clonotype was found many times. This chain connects TRBV5-1 to TRBJ2-3, with D hard to call. This CDR3 spans 14 amino acids. Trimming left V 2 bases short and J 0 bases short, with 7 bases between. Germline CDR1 and CDR2: SGHRS and YFSETQ. Here the CDR3 DNA reads TGCGCCAGCAGCTTAGGCCAAAGCACAGATACGCAGTATTTT. Translated: CASSLGQSTDTQYF.

This clonotype was observed at least ten times. J is TRBJ2-5 and V is TRBV6-6, with D perhaps being TRBD1 or TRBD2 (5 bases each). The germline gives CDR1 MNHNY, CDR2 SVGAGI (reference sequence). V was trimmed by 5 bases and J by 5 bases, leaving 9 bases between them. CDR3 length: 12 residues. The DNA for the CDR3 is TGTGCCAGCAGTGGATGGGGGGAGACCCAGTACTTC. Translated, it gives CASSGWGETQYF.

Comment on this clonotype: This may come from a read error, since a much larger clone is one base off. The chain employs TRBV5-1 and TRBJ2-3; D gene ambiguous. Germline CDR1 is SGHRS and CDR2 is YFSETQ. The length of the CDR3 is 12 residues. CDR3 bases: TGCGCCAACAGAAGAGGCACCGATACGCAGTATTTT. Its protein product is CANRRGTDTQYF.

The sample holds many counts of this clonotype. The chain has TRBV6-2 or TRBV6-3 and TRBJ2-2; D might be TRBD2 (6 bases). Germline V gene sequence: CDR1 MNHEY, CDR2 SVGEGT. CDR3 length: 15 amino acids. V lost 4 bases to trimming and J lost 4 bases, with 13 bases between them. The CDR3 region has the DNA TGTGCCAGCAGTTCAATTAGCGGACTCACCGGGGAGCTGTTTTTT. It translates to CASSSISGLTGELFF.

Concerning this clonotype: At one end, the junction sequence differs from germline, possibly due to a read error. The chain is built from TRBV28 and TRBJ2-7; no reliable D call. Germline V gives CDR1 MDHEN, CDR2 SYDVKM. This CDR3 is built from 14 residues. CDR3 region: CVSSLPQMWREQYF. The CDR3 DNA is TGTGTCAGCAGTTTACCTCAGATGTGGCGCGAGCAGTACTTC.

This clonotype has ten or more counts. This chain uses TRBV7-9 with TRBJ2-7, with D possibly matching TRBD2 (6 bases). CDR3 length: 16 amino acids. Germline V gene lookup returns CDR1 SEHNR and CDR2 FQNEAQ (reference sequence). The V end lost 4 bases, the J end lost 1 base, and 17 bases lay between the germline ends. In nucleotides, the CDR3 is TGTGCCAGCAGCTCTACCAAGACTAGTCGTTCCTACGAGCAGTACTTC. This codes for CASSSTKTSRSYEQYF.

This clonotype was recorded many times. The rearrangement joins TRBV7-2 to TRBJ2-3, with D perhaps matching TRBD2 (5 bases). The CDR3 consists of 16 residues. Trimming cost V 4 bases and J 0 bases, with 14 bases left between them. Germline V gives CDR1 SGHTA, CDR2 FQGNSA. CDR3 amino acids: CASSSVGQRSTDTQYF. The CDR3 nucleotides are TGTGCCAGCAGCTCCGTGGGCCAGCGGAGCACAGATACGCAGTATTTT.

At least ten counts were recorded for this clonotype. This rearrangement joins TRBV5-1 to TRBJ2-3; 14 bases map to TRBD2. The CDR3 contains 15 residues. Germline V gene sequence: CDR1 SGHRS, CDR2 YFSETQ. The junction had 3 bases not matched to a gene; V was cut back by 5 bases and J by 4 bases. This CDR3 reads CASRPGLAGADTQYF. The CDR3 DNA is TGCGCCAGCAGACCGGGACTAGCGGGAGCAGATACGCAGTATTTT.

In the case of this clonotype: This may be a read error, as it is one base from a much larger clone. The rearrangement uses TRBV5-1 and TRBJ1-3, with D unresolved. Germline V gene data show CDR1 as SGHRS and CDR2 as YFSETQ. The CDR3 spans 15 residues. CDR3 residues: CANSFVGLSGNTIYF. CDR3 bases: TGCGCCAACAGCTTCGTGGGCCTCTCTGGAAACACCATATATTTT.

This clonotype occurred many times. This chain uses TRBV24-1 with TRBJ1-6, with 7 bases matching TRBD1. Germline trimming cut 6 bases from V and 6 bases from J; bases unmatched to any gene: 4. Germline V gene sequence: CDR1 KGHDR, CDR2 SFDVKD. The CDR3 is 14 residues long. The CDR3 loop reads CATSTGQANSPLHF. As DNA, the CDR3 is TGTGCCACCAGTACCGGACAGGCTAATTCACCCCTCCACTTT.

This clonotype came up many times. V and J are TRBV29-1 and TRBJ2-3; 8 bases agree with TRBD1. The V gene's germline CDR1 is SQVTM and CDR2 ANQGSEA. J was trimmed by 4 bases and V by 4 bases; bases with no gene match: 7. This CDR3 is 14 amino acids long. The CDR3 coding sequence is TGCAGCGTTGGACAGGGGAATATGGCAGATACGCAGTATTTT. This codes for CSVGQGNMADTQYF.

This clonotype was detected many times. The V and J genes are TRBV20-1 and TRBJ2-5, with 7 bases matching TRBD1. The V gene end was trimmed by 0 bases and the J gene end by 5 bases; junction bases not matched to a gene: 9. The CDR3 has 15 residues. The germline CDR1 and CDR2 sequences are DFQATT and SNEGSKA (reference sequence). CDR3 loop: CSARDRLQGIETQYF. In DNA form, the CDR3 reads TGCAGTGCTAGAGATCGATTACAGGGGATCGAGACCCAGTACTTC.

This clonotype was seen ten or more times. CDR3 residues: CSASHRVVEKLFF. DNA of the CDR3: TGCAGTGCTAGCCACAGGGTTGTTGAAAAACTGTTTTTT. The chain carries TRBV20-1 and TRBJ1-4, with D tentatively TRBD1 (6 bases). The CDR3 extends over 13 amino acids. Trimming stripped 3 bases from V and 7 bases from J, with 12 bases between. Germline-derived CDR1 and CDR2 are DFQATT and SNEGSKA (reference sequence).